A single sample gave rise to the 9 T cell receptor beta chains below, sequenced in a study of technical replicates of blood from a handful of donors. The data were produced by immunoSEQ multiplex PCR, yet TCRdb's version contains in-frame clones alone and is incomplete. This sample carries tens of thousands of clones, roughly 91% of them seen once, and the ten largest clones take 3% to 4%. Sequencing was done on a sample of PBMCs. These TCRs come from a human donor in good health. Some clones in this sample may be carry-over from other donors' samples.

V gene TRBV4-3 combines with J gene TRBJ2-5; 9 bases align to TRBD2. The CDR3 loop spans 14 amino acids. Per the germline V gene, CDR1 is LGHNA and CDR2 is YSLEER. V was clipped by 4 bases and J by 5 bases; unmatched bases: 5. This chain's CDR3 is CASSLAGGPETQYF. The CDR3 coding sequence is TGCGCCAGCAGCCTTGCGGGGGGGCCCGAGACCCAGTACTTC.

The chain employs TRBV19 and TRBJ2-4, with D possibly being TRBD2 (6 bases). Germline CDR1 and CDR2: LNHDA and SQIVND (reference sequence). CDR3 size: 16 residues. V lost 5 bases and J 0 bases, leaving 14 bases between the germline ends. CDR3 in amino acids: CASSLGRDGAKNIQYF. CDR3 coding DNA: TGTGCCAGTAGTCTCGGGCGGGATGGAGCCAAAAACATTCAGTACTTC.

The chain combines TRBV5-4 with TRBJ1-4; 8 bases align to TRBD1. CDR1 is SGHNT, CDR2 YYREEE, per germline (reference sequence). This CDR3 region has 14 residues. The junction had 0 bases not matched to a gene; V was cut back by 4 bases and J by 1 base. DNA of the CDR3: TGTGCCAGCAGCGGGACAGGAACTAATGAAAAACTGTTTTTT. Its protein product is CASSGTGTNEKLFF.

This chain joins TRBV5-1 and TRBJ1-4; perhaps TRBD1 as D (6 bases). With 4 bases removed from V and 3 bases from J, the gap between germline ends came to 10 bases. CDR1 and CDR2 from the germline V gene are SGHRS and YFSETQ. There are 14 residues in the CDR3. The CDR3 DNA sequence: TGCGCCAGCAGCCCGACAGGCCCTAATGAAAAACTGTTTTTT. This encodes CASSPTGPNEKLFF.

The rearrangement uses TRBV29-1 and TRBJ1-1; D is ambiguous. V was trimmed by 8 bases and J by 5 bases, leaving 24 bases between them. The CDR3 spans 15 residues. Germline CDR1 is SQVTM and CDR2 is ANQGSEA. In DNA, the CDR3 is TGCAGCACGCGAGTCCCGGGTCCCTCCCGGACTGAAGCTTTCTTT. Protein sequence: CSTRVPGPSRTEAFF.

This clone has more than one count but fewer than ten. This chain uses TRBV19 with TRBJ1-5, with TRBD1 matching over 9 bases. CDR3 length: 16 residues. Germline CDR1 and CDR2: LNHDA and SQIVND (reference sequence). After removal of 3 bases from V and 5 bases from J, the junction contained 8 bases not matched to a gene. Here the CDR3 DNA reads TGTGCCAGTAGTATCGCAGGGGGGACAGGGTATCAGCCCCAGCATTTT. Protein sequence: CASSIAGGTGYQPQHF.

The genes are TRBV27 and TRBJ1-1; 9 nucleotides match TRBD1. CDR1 and CDR2 (germline): MNHEY, SMNVEV (reference sequence). The CDR3 sequence is 15 residues long. V shed 5 bases, J shed 2 bases, and the junction held 6 bases outside the gene matches. CDR3 amino acids: CASSVPGQGNTEAFF. The CDR3, as DNA: TGTGCCAGCAGTGTCCCGGGACAGGGCAACACTGAAGCTTTCTTT.

This clone was seen only a few times. This chain links TRBV30 with TRBJ1-2, with a weak D call TRBD1 (6 bases). Germline V lookup: CDR1 GTSNPN, CDR2 SVGIG (reference sequence). The CDR3 runs to 11 residues. Trimming left V 4 bases short and J 5 bases short, with 8 bases between. In DNA form, the CDR3 reads TGTGCCTGGACACAGGGTTATGGCTACACCTTC. Residues: CAWTQGYGYTF.

The CDR3 bases are TGTGCCATCAGTGGACAGGGAGGTACTGAAGCTTTCTTT. Translated: CAISGQGGTEAFF. The rearrangement links TRBV10-3 to TRBJ1-1; 7 bases align to TRBD1. J was trimmed by 5 bases and V by 4 bases; bases with no gene match: 4. The CDR3 covers 13 residues. The germline V gene encodes CDR1 ENHRY and CDR2 SYGVKD.